This T cell receptor (beta chain) was documented in a study of identical twins. As to this clonotype: What it binds is not known.

CDR1 and CDR2 from the germline V gene are DFQATT and SNEGSKA (reference sequence). Trimming removed 3 bases at V and 2 bases at J, with 10 bases between. The CDR3 contains 13 residues. TCRdb re-derived calls from the 5' RACE reads in MiXCR, one entry per CDR3 protein. This table holds hundreds of thousands of distinct CDR3 sequences, around 20% found once. Study findings and constraints: Cord blood beta clonotypes present at high abundance carried fewer insertions; no such pattern appeared in memory repertoires. The conclusions drew on cross-sectional statistical analysis instead of tracking the same donors.

The data were also submitted as part of a second study, on T cells expressing NK-cell markers.

The sample comprised PBMCs. The TCR sequence derives from a woman under 30 in good health. The J gene is TRBJ2-5, the V gene TRBV20-1; the D gene is possibly TRBD2 (5 bases). CDR3 region: CSARDWLQETQYF. The CDR3 nucleotides are TGCAGTGCTAGGGACTGGCTACAAGAGACCCAGTACTTC.